This TCR beta chain was documented in a study of immune evolution from preneoplasia to lung adenocarcinoma listed by TCRdb under 2021. For context, the study as a whole: HLA loss of heterozygosity was found in approximately 7% of AIS, around 14% of MIA and 30% to 40% of ADC lesions, and in no AAH lesions. According to the study, about 100 samples were used for TCR sequencing. The immune data were combined with whole exome sequencing and methylation data from the same cohort of nodules. POLYSOLVER was used to infer Class I HLA alleles from exome data, while LOHHLA was used to detect allele-specific HLA loss. TCR sequencing data were obtained from approximately 50 patients. The study profiled immune contexture across lung adenocarcinoma precursors and invasive adenocarcinoma using immune gene expression, TCR sequencing and multiplex immunofluorescence. A total of some 51 patients with pulmonary nodules who underwent surgical resection were included in the overall cohort. Resected precursor lesions (AAH, AIS, MIA) and invasive adenocarcinomas were compared against paired morphologically normal lung tissue. Sample size was determined by specimen availability and not by a prior power calculation. General study outcomes and caveats: T cell clonality was highest in KRAS-mutant nodules compared with EGFR-mutant or double wild-type lesions. Because every patient came from Japan and China, how well the results apply to Western populations was uncertain. Clonality was highest in normal lung, while later-stage lesions appeared to show lower clonality but higher T cell density and diversity. The highest top T cell clone frequencies were observed in normal lung, and a progressive decrease in top T cell clone frequencies appeared to occur from AAH through AIS, MIA and invasive adenocarcinoma. The findings rested on association rather than direct causation, and larger cohorts with long-term follow-up and longitudinal biopsies were considered necessary.

Using the immunoSEQ hsTCRbeta Kit, TCR beta CDR3 regions were sequenced from DNA. The authors' pipeline ran thus. TCR sequencing data were analysed with the ImmunoSEQ Analyzer. T cell clonality was calculated on productive rearrangements as 1 minus Pielou's evenness. The inverse Simpson index, applied to productive templates, was used to measure T cell diversity. T cell density was TCR beta template counts normalized to usable DNA, estimated by amplifying and sequencing housekeeping genes. Two-sided Kruskal-Wallis tests were used to compare TCR metrics across histologic stages. TCRdb mirrors the immuneACCESS table, restricted to in-frame sequences. Some clones are absent from its copies; in checked studies, under half trace to an unresolved V gene, and the reason for the others is unknown. V, J and clone size are those of that table, while D and trimming were read from the DNA. The sample has roughly 4,700 clones on record, roughly 78% of them singletons. Under 9.5% of the sample is held by the ten biggest clonotypes.

Comment on this clone: Its antigen specificity is not known. The record has no base qualities; no much larger clone is one base away.

CDR1 and CDR2 (LGHNA, YNFKEQ) derive from the germline V gene. Trimming accounts for 5 bases at V and 5 bases at J, while the number of junction bases matched to no gene is 8. CDR3 length: 15 amino acids, cysteine to phenylalanine. Here the CDR3 DNA is all that survives: 45 bases in frame from base 1. The patients had resection in Japan or China between 2014 and 2017. Two lung cancer pathologists independently reviewed H&E slides to confirm the histologic diagnosis of every case. Macro-dissection after pathologic assessment enriched premalignant or tumor cells for nucleic acid extraction. The AllPrep DNA/RNA FFPE Kit was used to isolate DNA from FFPE tissue.

The receptor was isolated from a person aged 65 to 85 with lung adenocarcinoma. Sequencing was carried out using FFPE lung adenocarcinoma in situ tissue. The intended sense of this specimen's cell subset or site label: preinvasive adenocarcinoma in situ (AIS). The V and J genes are TRBV4-2 and TRBJ2-7; 11 bases in the junction line up with TRBD2. This receptor has the CDR3 CASSKTSGKDNEQYF. The nucleotide sequence reads TGTGCCAGCAGCAAGACTAGCGGGAAGGATAACGAGCAGTACTTC.